This TCR beta chain stems from a study of cytomegalovirus exposure and HLA in healthy donors. The CDR3 extends over 20 amino acids. Germline lookup yields CDR1 SGHTS and CDR2 YDEGEE. The V segment lost 5 bases and the J segment 0 bases; nucleotides outside the gene matches: 13. A remark on this clone: The antigen is unknown.

The study, taken as a whole, reports: Across donors, most TCRs were seen rarely, yet some public ones were widespread. A later analysis reportedly found that, within productive TCRs, an Asian-associated ancestry cluster had fewer N-insertions than the mean observed across the roughly 670 donors. An analysis that was carried out later associated fewer than 20,000 TCR beta sequences with HLA alleles at 0.05 false discovery rate. According to an earlier analysis, most TCR beta V segments yielded productive rearrangements about 90% or about 30% of the time.

Vbeta (60) and Jbeta (13) primers were used in the PCR. Using immunoSEQ multiplex PCR, the repertoire was profiled, and TCRdb retains in-frame clones only, with some absent. The table lists more than 100,000 clones, 60% to 80% of them singletons. This sequence originates from a male donor in good health and CMV-seronegative. The J gene is TRBJ2-3, the V gene TRBV5-8, with 15 bases matching TRBD2. Sequenced sample: PBMCs. For the CDR3, the DNA is TGTGCCAGCAGTTCACCGGGACTAGCGGGGGGCCTGTCTAGCACAGATACGCAGTATTTT. Protein sequence: CASSSPGLAGGLSSTDTQYF.